The source of this TCR beta chain is a study of cytomegalovirus exposure and HLA in healthy donors. Study-wide results and caveats: Three of the chains that were CMV-associated were confirmed in vitro to be specific for CMV antigens. TCR beta V- and J-gene trimming was later associated with a missense DCLRE1C variant. Per published accounts, TCR beta sequences correctly predicted the HLA-A and HLA-B alleles of most subjects. Presence/absence analyses supposed approximately even sequencing depth among donors.

Looked up from germline, CDR1 is GTSNPN and CDR2 is SVGIG (reference sequence). There are 14 residues in the CDR3. The V gene end was trimmed by 2 bases and the J gene end by 3 bases; junction bases not matched to a gene: 6. A note on this clone: Its specificity is not known.

The study ran its PCR with 60 Vbeta and 13 Jbeta primers. Some clones are missing from TCRdb's copy, which holds only in-frame ones; the method was immunoSEQ multiplex PCR. This table has around 130,000 clones, approximately 85% appearing once. This sequence was found in a woman in her thirties or forties in good health and CMV-seronegative. The sample was PBMCs. The chain couples TRBV30 to TRBJ2-7; the match to TRBD1 covers 8 bases. The CDR3 loop reads CAWSLGQGGYEQYF. The CDR3 region has the DNA TGTGCCTGGAGTCTAGGACAGGGAGGCTACGAGCAGTACTTC.